The 4 T cell receptor beta chains below come from one sample, sequenced in a study of neurological immune-mediated disorders (dated by TCRdb to 2018 to 2020). Library preparation employed 5' RACE. The sequencer was an Illumina HiSeq 2500. TCRdb applied fastp at Q25 and MiXCR to the public reads, then kept only in-frame beta chains. For every CDR3 protein sequence, its rows merge into one entry that carries the most common genes and DNA. A total of roughly 120,000 distinct CDR3 sequences appear in this sample, approximately 3.2% of them only once. Together, the top ten hold 1.3% of the sample. The sequenced material came from PBMCs. These receptors all come from a young woman with multiple sclerosis.

There are many counts of this clonotype. This sequence joins TRBV20-1 and TRBJ1-2; 8 bases agree with TRBD1. CDR1 and CDR2 (germline): DFQATT, SNEGSKA (reference sequence). The CDR3 has 15 residues. V trimming: 6 bases; J trimming: 4 bases; junction bases outside the gene matches: 13. Here the CDR3 reads CSAPTAGGLGYGYTF. CDR3 nucleotide sequence: TGCAGTGCCCCAACCGCAGGGGGCTTGGGCTATGGCTACACCTTC.

Ten or more counts support this clonotype. The CDR3, as DNA: TGTGCCAGCGCAGAAATCGGCGGACGCACAGATACGCAGTATTTT. Encoded protein: CASAEIGGRTDTQYF. This sequence joins TRBV7-9 and TRBJ2-3; D call uncertain. Trimming pared 8 bases from V and 1 base from J, leaving 16 bases between. Germline V gene lookup returns CDR1 SEHNR and CDR2 FQNEAQ (reference sequence). The CDR3 length is 15 residues.

This clonotype came up many times. The chain uses TRBV5-1 and TRBJ2-5; the match to TRBD1 covers 8 bases. Germline loops: CDR1 SGHRS, CDR2 YFSETQ. The J segment lost 4 bases and the V segment lost 6 bases, leaving 11 bases of the junction unmatched. This CDR3 contains 15 residues. The CDR3 loop is CASKTTGGVGETQYF. The DNA for the CDR3 is TGCGCCAGCAAGACTACAGGGGGTGTTGGAGAGACCCAGTACTTC. Based on the CDR3 plus reference TRBV5-1 and TRBJ2-5, the full variable domain is KAGVTQTPRYLIKTRGQQVTLSCSPISGHRSVSWYQQTPGQGLQFLFEYFSETQRNKGNFPGRFSGRQFSNSRSEMNVSTLELGDSALYLCASKTTGGVGETQYFGPGTRLLVL.

This clonotype was seen many times. The genes are TRBV5-1 and TRBJ2-1; the match to TRBD2 covers 8 bases. J lost 8 bases, V lost 4 bases, and 20 bases had no gene match. Germline CDR1 reads SGHRS; CDR2 reads YFSETQ. This CDR3 is built from 18 residues. As DNA, the CDR3 is TGCGCCAGCAGCCCGTTCATTGGGAGCGGGGGTACCCTCGATGAGCAGTTCTTC. Translating it yields CASSPFIGSGGTLDEQFF.